This T cell receptor (beta chain) was found in a study of T-cell memory formation after mild COVID-19. Findings and limits, study-wide: Researchers could not confirm that second-wave clones peaking on day 37 targeted SARS-CoV-2. Contracting CD4+ clones were located mainly in CM and EM, and CD8+ clones in EMRA.

Concerning this clonotype itself: The antigen is unknown.

V was trimmed by 8 bases and J by 2 bases, leaving 10 bases between them. Germline V CDR1 and CDR2: LGHDT, YNNKEL (reference sequence). This CDR3 has 12 amino acids. cDNA libraries for TCR alpha and TCR beta, carrying sample barcodes and UMIs, came from 5'RACE with constant-segment primers. Each CDR3 protein is one row after TCRdb ran MiXCR on the 5' RACE reads. The top ten hold approximately 14% of the sample, which has about 410,000 distinct CDR3 sequences, 23% seen once. This chain uses TRBV3-1 with TRBJ2-7; unclear D gene. The sample consisted of PBMCs or a T cell subset sorted from them (not recorded which). The sequence derives from an adult woman who had mild COVID-19 (a few samples of this study predate the infection). Cell type and time point are not known. CDR3 coding DNA: TGTGCCAGCGTTAGTGCCACCTACGAGCAGTACTTC. Translated, it gives CASVSATYEQYF.